This TCR beta chain derives from a study of blood T cell repertoires in COVID-19. On the study more broadly: Both acute and convalescent COVID-19 samples were obtained from the United States, Italy and Spain. T cells, B-cell-depleted T cells, or PBMCs supplied cDNA or gDNA.

The CDR3 has 17 amino acids. From germline, CDR1 is MGHDK and CDR2 SYGVNS. The ends lost 6 bases at V and 5 bases at J; junction bases unmatched: 14. Authors' data handling: Nucleated cell counts were estimated from reference gene primer amplification. Using immunoSEQ multiplex PCR, the repertoire was profiled, and TCRdb retains in-frame clones only, with some absent. The V and J calls and clone size were taken over from that table, and D and trimming were inferred from the DNA. Of approximately 250,000 clones in the sample, about nine tenths were seen once. The TCR comes from a woman in her forties with acute COVID-19. This chain links TRBV25-1 with TRBJ2-3; TRBD2 matches at 10 bases. Source material: PBMCs or T cells enriched from blood (not recorded which). The CDR3 sequence is CASSLSGTSVWGDTQYF. DNA of the CDR3: TGTGCCAGCAGCCTATCCGGGACTAGCGTCTGGGGAGATACGCAGTATTTT.